This TCR beta chain was found in a study of blood T cell repertoires in COVID-19 (TCRdb year 2020). With regard to the full study: Samples from collaborators originated in the United States, Italy and Spain and spanned both the acute and convalescent phases of COVID-19. The material from the prospective study consisted of cDNA or gDNA derived from T cells, B-cell-depleted T cells, or PBMCs. The dataset comprised deeply sampled blood TCRbeta repertoires from subjects exposed to, actively infected with, or recovered from COVID-19. The repertoires were released in a freely available public database meant as a resource for research on the immune response to SARS-CoV-2. Samples came from the ongoing ImmuneRACE study (first 160 participants) plus 1,254 subjects from 6 global collaborators. The sample metadata nearly always contained a de-identified subject ID, COVID-19 status, age in years and sex. Where HLA class I and class II types were available, the types were taken from metadata supplied by the sample provider, not from assay-based typing. The paper's findings and limits, for the study overall: The quantity of clinical and demographic metadata differed by source and by participant and was supplied without curation.

With regard to this clone: The antigen it recognizes is unknown. Base qualities are not provided; no much larger clone lies one nucleotide away.

TCRbeta CDR3 regions were amplified from genomic DNA by means of the immunoSEQ Assay, a bias-controlled multiplex PCR. The authors' pipeline ran thus. Within the assay, amplification of reference gene primers was used to estimate how many nucleated cells each sample contained. Sequence reads were collapsed and filtered to measure the absolute abundance of every unique TCRbeta CDR3 rearrangement. Productive Simpson clonality was computed per sample as the square root of Simpson's diversity index over productive rearrangements. Not all clones reach the TCRdb copy of this immuneACCESS table, which keeps in-frame sequences only. Checked studies attribute under half of the gap to unresolved V genes and leave the rest unexplained. V and J calls and clone size come straight from that table; D and trimming were deduced from the DNA. Here the sample has over 200,000 clones; approximately 90% occur a single time. Of the sample, around 10% falls within the top ten clones.

In Seattle, one collaborating source enrolled patients while the infection was active and tracked those patients longitudinally over the course of disease. Whole blood was collected in K2EDTA tubes by collaborating institutions according to the institutions' own protocols. Collaborator samples were shipped for TCRbeta analysis as frozen whole blood, isolated PBMCs, or DNA extracted from either sample type. V is pared back by 7 bases and J by 6 bases, with 16 bases lying between the germline termini. CDR1 MNHNY and CDR2 SVGAGI are derived from the germline V gene (reference sequence). Measured from the cysteine to the phenylalanine, the CDR3 is 15 residues long. The kept DNA is CDR3 alone, 45 bases in frame from the first base.

The chain employs TRBV6-6 and TRBJ1-6; confidence is insufficient to name the D gene. The sample consisted of peripheral blood. The TCR sequence derives from a man aged 50 or older with COVID-19, enrolled during active disease. The DNA sequence reads TGTGCCAGCAATTCGCGGGGAGCCCTTAATTCACCCCTCCACTTT. Translation gives CASNSRGALNSPLHF.